The T cell receptor (beta chain) described here comes from a study of post-analysis software for immune sequencing data. Study details: The patients showed relapsing-remitting, secondary progressive and progressive-relapsing multiple sclerosis courses. Whole-study results and caveats: Compared with controls, patients had more of five or six TRBV segments, including TRBV5-6, TRBV5-1 and TRBV20-1. Compared against controls, patients with multiple sclerosis displayed significantly lower normalized Chao1 diversity. Under F measure analysis, samples from one preparation batch co-clustered strongly.

The TCR beta cDNA libraries carried unique molecular identifiers. The T cell input of about 0.9 to 10 million gave roughly 500,000 cDNA molecules. TCRdb reanalysed the PCR reads using MiXCR and keeps one entry per CDR3 protein. The data show 650,000 to 850,000 distinct CDR3 sequences, about half seen once. In this sample, this clonotype turned up a few times. Its specificity is not known. Looked up from germline, CDR1 is MNHEY and CDR2 is SMNVEV (reference sequence). The CDR3 extends over 16 amino acids. V lost 5 bases, J lost 0 bases, and 7 bases stayed unmatched. What was sequenced was blood. This chain links TRBV27 with TRBJ2-4; 7 bases are shared with TRBD1. This clonotype was sampled from a girl aged 5-17 years with multiple sclerosis. The CDR3 DNA reads as TGTGCCAGCAGTCCAAGACAGGGTGTAGCCAAAAACATTCAGTACTTC. This encodes CASSPRQGVAKNIQYF.